The present TCR beta chain was sequenced within a study of cytomegalovirus exposure and HLA in healthy donors. This clone was seen only once. Its cognate antigen is unknown. Whole-study results and caveats: Earlier results showed most TCR beta V segments being productive about 87% or about 30% of the time. The authors excluded some V segments, including TRBV6-2 and TRBV6-3, as indistinguishable. Cytomegalovirus status was reportedly diagnosed by the classifier with high specificity and sensitivity.

Trimming left V 3 bases short and J 3 bases short, with 13 bases between. Germline CDR1 reads SGHDT; CDR2 reads YYEEEE. The CDR3 has 14 residues. PCR employed 60 Vbeta and 13 Jbeta primers. Measured with immunoSEQ multiplex PCR; TCRdb has only the in-frame clones, and not every one. The sample includes roughly 99,000 clones, approximately 79% of them seen just once. This sequence joins TRBV5-6 and TRBJ2-7, with a tentative D call TRBD1 (6 bases). The receptor was derived from a woman between 40 and 50 years old in good health and CMV-seropositive. Sample: PBMCs. The chain's CDR3 is CASSWTGHLYEQYF. CDR3 in DNA: TGTGCCAGCAGCTGGACGGGACACCTCTACGAGCAGTACTTC.